This note documents a single T cell receptor beta chain sequence. This clone was counted many times. This clone's antigen is unknown. Within one base of it there is no much larger clone, and no base qualities were kept. The donors were healthy, HIV-negative adults who had no recently reported acute infections or vaccinations. All donors were Caucasian adults living in Nashville, Tennessee, USA. CD4+ T cells were enriched through magnetic negative selection, after which naive cells were positively selected on CD45RA and the remaining negative fraction served as the memory subset. After blood collection by leukapheresis, PBMCs were isolated using Ficoll-Histopaque density gradient centrifugation and then cryopreserved in the vapor phase of liquid nitrogen. Purity and quantity of every magnetically sorted T cell population were checked by analytical flow cytometry. Genomic DNA was isolated from every sorted fraction and measured by UV absorbance on a Nanodrop 2000c.

The data were obtained in a study of shared clonotypes between healthy human individuals (dated by TCRdb to 2018 to 2020). About the investigation overall: The cohort comprised a couple of women and a few men aged 18 to 49 years. For each donor, three plates each were used for CD4 naive and CD4 memory, two plates were used for CD8 naive, and one plate was used for CD8 memory. To estimate repertoire size and how much clonotypes are shared between individuals, the study performed deep sequencing of blood TCR repertoires from a few healthy adults. Libraries were prepared and TCR repertoires were sequenced by different laboratories using diverse techniques, in order to increase sequencing depth and limit assay-specific biases. Between about 0.94 and 8.9 billion PBMCs per donor were obtained by leukapheresis.

Overall results and qualifications from the work: Clonotypes shared by all four sorted-subset donors showed higher generation probabilities than non-shared clonotypes. Only blood was sampled, and tissue TCR repertoires likely differ from those in blood. Approximately 5% of naive CD4, 3.5% of naive CD8, 2.3% of memory CD4, and over 0.35% of memory CD8 clonotypes were shared across a few donors. Naive subsets generally had larger estimated clonotype richness than memory subsets did. Because the study included a small number of donors, the genetic and exposure-history diversity represented was limited. Rarefaction of sorted-subset datasets indicated incomplete sequencing despite the large sequencing depth. Pairwise subsampling led to the expectation that sequencing depth would affect the degree of clonotype sharing among donors.

Using the deep immunoSEQ assay, multiplex PCR amplified TCR CDR3 regions from genomic DNA. Extracted genomic DNA from each cell subset was spread evenly across all wells of several immunoSEQ 96-well plates, with each plate serving as a replicate. For sorted subsets, 200 to 250 ng genomic DNA, equal to 25,000 to 35,000 T cell genomes, was loaded into each replicate PCR. Purified libraries were measured with a Qubit 3.0 fluorometer, size-checked on a Bioanalyzer 2100, and measured again with the KAPA Library Quantification kit. Every immunoSEQ 96-well plate was sequenced on a dedicated single-read 150-cycle Illumina NextSeq 550 flow cell. The original methods were these. Because the immunoSEQ output included only junctional sequences and no quality scores, the filtering could not be the same as the filtering used for full-length reads. To assign V/J genes and CDR3, sequences were annotated using PyIR, a Python wrapper for IgBLAST v1.9, with IMGT germline references. Reads with weak V/J assignments (E-value above 1e-6), missing CDR3, stop codons, out-of-frame junctions, or ambiguous translated residues were removed. V3J clonotypes were defined by identical inferred V gene, J gene, and CDR3 amino acid sequence. Percentage overlap between repertoires was computed as shared unique clonotypes divided by the size of the smaller repertoire. Richness of each repertoire was evaluated using RTK rarefaction, the Chao1 estimator, and Recon v2.1 estimates of unobserved clonotypes. Generation probabilities were computed with OLGA for all TCRbeta clonotypes obtained by the gDNA method from several donors. TCRdb stores this immuneACCESS table with in-frame sequences only. Part of the clones is absent; in the studies checked, under half of the shortfall reflects unresolved V genes, and no reason is known for the rest. V, J and clone size were drawn from that table, and D and trimming were deduced from the DNA. In all, the sample holds nearly 1 million clones, and 70% to 85% of those were seen once. Around 1.4% of the sample comes from the top ten.

Via the germline V gene, CDR1 is SGHDT and CDR2 YYEEEE. Clipping removes 0 bases from V and 5 bases from J, with 6 as the unmatched junction base count. Taken from cysteine to phenylalanine, the CDR3 has 15 residues. The retained sequence is limited to the CDR3, 45 bases, with the frame set at the first base. Input material: memory CD4+ T cells sorted from blood. The cell subset or site label on this specimen signifies: CD45RA-negative fraction. This sequence uses TRBV5-6 and TRBJ2-7, and 9 bases in between align with TRBD1. This receptor was taken from a man in his late teens or twenties in good health. The DNA is TGTGCCAGCAGCTTGGCCGGACAGGGGAGGAACGAGCAGTACTTC. Its protein product is CASSLAGQGRNEQYF.